This is a list of T cell receptor beta chains from one sample in a study of identical twins. In TCRdb, the 5' RACE reads were re-called with MiXCR into one record per CDR3 protein. Here the sample spans a few hundred thousand distinct CDR3 sequences, roughly an eighth being singletons. The data also belong to a second study, concerning yellow fever vaccine responses in identical twins.

Sequenced material: memory (CD45RO+) T cells sorted from blood. The receptor source for this set is a woman between 18 and 29 years old in good health. Each CDR3 is given without its conserved first and last residue. A D gene is named only where the DNA matches it firmly. Size is stated for part of the rows, as once, few or many counts, or as a class when the clone is expanded.

>-|few|TRBJ2-4|TRBV12-3/TRBV12-4
ASSSDSLAKNIQY
>-|many|TRBJ2-3|TRBV12-5
ASGSNLVSHTQY
>TRBD2|-|TRBJ2-5|TRBV5-5
ASSLFAGGPLQETQY
>TRBD2|-|TRBJ2-7|TRBV18
ASSPVTTSGGLTYEQY
>TRBD1|-|TRBJ2-1|TRBV28
ASSFRDRVANEQF
>-|few|TRBJ2-1|TRBV4-3
ASSQGDGSSYNEQF
>-|-|TRBJ2-7|TRBV7-2
ASSPSGFSYEQY
>-|many|TRBJ1-4|TRBV29-1
SVEDNRVEKLF
>-|few|TRBJ2-3|TRBV2
ASSGVASTDTQY
>TRBD2|few|TRBJ2-1|TRBV30
AWSLVPAGGEQF
>TRBD2|few|TRBJ2-4|TRBV18
ASSLTSGGSTKNIQY
>-|few|TRBJ2-3|TRBV10-3
ATNPDTSTDTQY
>-|-|TRBJ2-2|TRBV4-3
ASSLQIAVGEDNTGELF
>-|few|TRBJ2-2|TRBV11-1
ASSHPAGGTGELF
>TRBD2|-|TRBJ2-7|TRBV5-1
ASSWTSSEQY
>-|many|TRBJ2-7|TRBV20-1
SARPYPGLTIYEQY
>TRBD2|few|TRBJ2-2|TRBV6-2/TRBV6-3
ASIHRGDTGELF
>TRBD1|-|TRBJ2-2|TRBV27
ASSLLGTGGPTTGELF
>TRBD1|-|TRBJ1-1|TRBV5-1
ASSAGTGGYTEAF
>-|many|TRBJ2-7|TRBV9
ASSVLDTTYEQY
>-|-|TRBJ2-1|TRBV4-3
SSSQLLGSSYNEQF
>TRBD1|-|TRBJ2-7|TRBV6-2/TRBV6-3
ASSYVGQGVYEQY
>TRBD2|many|TRBJ2-7|TRBV20-1
SAALWRGGYEQY
>-|few|TRBJ1-1|TRBV3-1
ASSHRVNTEAF
>TRBD1|few|TRBJ2-7|TRBV4-1
ASSQTRTGVGEQY
>-|many|TRBJ2-1|TRBV2
ASSGVFATNNEQF
>TRBD2|-|TRBJ2-1|TRBV5-1
ASSPGLVGNNEQF
>-|-|TRBJ2-5|TRBV20-1
SLLGGTQY
>TRBD2|many|TRBJ2-6|TRBV10-3
AISGSGSSGANVLT
>-|many|TRBJ2-5|TRBV5-6
ASSLPQETQY
>-|-|TRBJ2-7|TRBV27
ASSIRATESSYEQY
>-|few|TRBJ1-5|TRBV21-1
ASSKWVDRGRSNQPQH
>TRBD1|-|TRBJ2-2|TRBV12-3/TRBV12-4
ASSLPRTGNTGELF
>TRBD1|-|TRBJ2-7|TRBV20-1
SATGAGGDDEQY
>-|-|TRBJ1-5|TRBV28
ASTPVGGAKLQPQH
>-|many|TRBJ2-7|TRBV3-1
ASSQVSANTYEQY
>-|-|TRBJ1-2|TRBV6-1
ASSPNLGGVYGYT